These 17 T cell receptor beta chains originate from one sample sequenced in a study of T cell changes during pregnancy in multiple sclerosis. Clones were read by immunoSEQ multiplex PCR, and TCRdb kept only the in-frame ones, dropping some. Of around 30,000 clones in the sample, less than 95% are singletons; the top ten hold around 4.5%. The sequencing here drew on CD8+ T cells from peripheral blood mononuclear cells, taken in the second trimester of pregnancy. Receptors originate from a female donor with multiple sclerosis, enrolled in a pregnancy study.

This clone occurred once. The gene calls are TRBV4-1 and TRBJ2-3, with 10 nucleotides matching TRBD2. The germline CDR1 and CDR2 sequences are MGHRA and YSYEKL. The V and J ends lost 0 bases and 5 bases, in that order; junction bases with no gene match: 8. CDR3 length: 17 residues. CDR3 loop: CASSQEGLAGEEDTQYF. The CDR3 bases are TGCGCCAGCAGCCAAGAAGGGCTAGCGGGAGAGGAAGATACGCAGTATTTT.

V gene TRBV9 combines with J gene TRBJ2-3, with 11 bases lining up with TRBD2. The CDR3 loop spans 18 amino acids. Germline trimming cut 3 bases from V and 2 bases from J; bases unmatched to any gene: 11. Germline-derived CDR1 and CDR2 are SGDLS and YYNGEE. The CDR3 region is CASSARGGTSGFTDTQYF. The CDR3 DNA sequence: TGTGCCAGCAGCGCACGAGGAGGGACTAGCGGATTCACAGATACGCAGTATTTT.

A single count supports this clone. The V and J genes are TRBV28 and TRBJ2-1, with 9 bases aligning to TRBD2. The germline V gene has CDR1 MDHEN and CDR2 SYDVKM. The CDR3 covers 16 residues. V shed 2 bases and J 2 bases; nucleotides not matched to a gene: 4. The CDR3 sequence is CASSLGLAGPYNEQFF. For the CDR3, the DNA is TGTGCCAGCAGTTTAGGGCTAGCGGGACCCTACAATGAGCAGTTCTTC.

The chain couples TRBV7-9 to TRBJ1-4; D ambiguous. Trimming pared 4 bases from V and 1 base from J, leaving 13 bases between. Germline CDR1 SEHNR, CDR2 FQNEAQ (reference sequence). This CDR3 region has 16 residues. CDR3 nucleotides: TGTGCCAGCAGCTATTTTATGGAGAGAACTAATGAAAAACTGTTTTTT. Its translation is CASSYFMERTNEKLFF.

In DNA, the CDR3 is TGTGCCAGCAGTGACCGGAAAAGGACAGGGGGCGCCGATACGCAGTATTTT. This codes for CASSDRKRTGGADTQYF. The V and J genes are TRBV6-4 and TRBJ2-3, with 11 bases aligning to TRBD1. The trim removed 2 bases at V and 6 bases at J, leaving 10 bases unmatched. CDR1 and CDR2 (germline): MRHNA, SNTAGT. The CDR3 is made up of 17 amino acids.

The chain combines TRBV16 with TRBJ2-7; the D gene is possibly TRBD1 (6 bases). V dropped 4 bases and J dropped 3 bases, with 16 bases sitting between them. The CDR3 runs 15 residues. From germline, CDR1 is KGHSY and CDR2 FQNENV. The CDR3 reads CASSRLRTVYYEQYF. The CDR3 nucleotides are TGTGCCAGCAGCCGCCTAAGGACAGTATACTACGAGCAGTACTTC.

The chain combines TRBV6-4 with TRBJ2-2; 11 bases line up with TRBD2. There are 16 residues in the CDR3. The V segment lost 5 bases and the J segment 5 bases; nucleotides outside the gene matches: 7. CDR1 MRHNA and CDR2 SNTAGT come from the germline V gene. CDR3 region: CASSPILAGETGELFF. For the CDR3, the DNA is TGTGCCAGCAGTCCTATACTAGCGGGAGAGACCGGGGAGCTGTTTTTT.

Comments on this clone: The junction does not match germline at one end; this may be a read error. Other DNA variants within this sample encode the same CDR3. V usage is TRBV6-4 and J usage is TRBJ2-6; D perhaps matches TRBD2 (6 bases). Germline loops: CDR1 MRHNA, CDR2 SNTAGT. The CDR3 length is 16 residues. This chain's CDR3 is CASSDGEESGANVLTF. CDR3 DNA sequence: TGTGCCAGCAGTGACGGGGAGGAGTCTGGGGCCAACGTTCTGACTTTC.

The rearrangement joins TRBV28 to TRBJ2-7; TRBD1 matches at 12 bases. Looked up from germline, CDR1 is MDHEN and CDR2 is SYDVKM. The CDR3 length is 14 residues. Unmatched junction bases numbered 5, after V lost 6 bases and J lost 5 bases. CDR3 bases: TGTGCCAGCAGGGGGACAGGGGGCTTACACGAGCAGTACTTC. It codes for CASRGTGGLHEQYF.

The chain joins TRBV7-6 to TRBJ2-5; the match to TRBD2 covers 12 bases. The CDR3 sequence is 15 residues long. Germline assignment: CDR1 SGHVS and CDR2 FNYEAQ. V lost 5 bases and J lost 5; bases outside the gene matches: 6. This CDR3 is CASSLTSGSWETQYF. The CDR3 region has the DNA TGTGCCAGCAGCCTGACTAGCGGGAGTTGGGAGACCCAGTACTTC.

This chain links TRBV28 with TRBJ2-7, with 7 bases aligning to TRBD1. Looked up from germline, CDR1 is MDHEN and CDR2 is SYDVKM. The CDR3 loop spans 16 amino acids. J lost 2 bases, V lost 5 bases, and 12 bases had no gene match. The CDR3 loop reads CASSPPITGTAYEQYF. CDR3 nucleotides: TGTGCCAGCAGTCCCCCCATTACCGGGACAGCCTACGAGCAGTACTTC.

This clone was seen a single time. The rearrangement links TRBV6-5 to TRBJ2-5; D gene uncertain. Germline CDR1 MNHEY, CDR2 SVGAGI. The CDR3 spans 13 residues. V lost 2 bases to trimming and J lost 1 base, with 5 bases between them. The CDR3 loop is CASSYGSQETQYF. As DNA, the CDR3 is TGTGCCAGCAGTTACGGTAGCCAAGAGACCCAGTACTTC.

The rearrangement joins TRBV7-6 to TRBJ2-7; the D gene is possibly TRBD2 (6 bases). The CDR3 extends over 14 amino acids. Germline CDR1 and CDR2: SGHVS and FNYEAQ. The V and J ends lost 1 base and 6 bases respectively, with 13 bases between them. The CDR3 DNA sequence: TGTGCCAGCAGCTTAGTCGGTGGAGGGTCCGAGCAGTACTTC. It is translated as CASSLVGGGSEQYF. Supplemented by reference TRBV7-6 and TRBJ2-7, the full variable domain reads GAGVSQSPRYKVTKRGQDVALRCDPISGHVSLYWYRQALGQGPEFLTYFNYEAQQDKSGLPNDRFSAERPEGSISTLTIQRTEQRDSAMYRCASSLVGGGSEQYFGPGTRLTVT.

The V call is TRBV28, the J call TRBJ2-7; 8 nucleotides align to TRBD2. CDR1 is MDHEN, CDR2 SYDVKM, per germline. The CDR3 totals 14 residues. Germline trimming cut 6 bases from V and 4 bases from J; bases unmatched to any gene: 8. In DNA form, the CDR3 reads TGTGCCAGCAGGCTGACTAGCGAGGGTTACGAGCAGTACTTC. It specifies CASRLTSEGYEQYF.

J is TRBJ2-1 and V is TRBV7-8; TRBD1 is a possible D gene (6 bases). Germline CDR1 reads SGHVS; CDR2 reads FQNEAQ. With 8 bases removed from V and 0 bases from J, the gap between germline ends came to 20 bases. CDR3 length equals 17 residues. The CDR3 is CASARPRGSSSYNEQFF. The DNA of the CDR3 is TGTGCCAGCGCCCGACCCAGGGGCTCAAGCTCCTACAATGAGCAGTTCTTC.

This chain links TRBV12-5 with TRBJ2-2; D may be TRBD1 (6 bases). V was shortened by 6 bases and J by 3 bases, with 29 bases between the two germline ends. Germline CDR1 and CDR2: LGHNT and FRNRAP. The CDR3 runs 20 residues. The CDR3 spells CASGPPRTQGHPVYTGELFF. The CDR3 nucleotides read TGTGCTAGTGGCCCGCCACGAACCCAGGGACACCCAGTTTACACCGGGGAGCTGTTTTTT.

This clone came up a few times. This chain connects TRBV10-2 to TRBJ1-2; perhaps TRBD1 as D (5 bases). Germline V gene data show CDR1 as WSHSY and CDR2 as SAAADI. The CDR3 has 15 residues. V was pared by 5 bases and J by 7 bases, with 20 bases between. Here the CDR3 DNA reads TGCGCCAGCAGTAAATGGGTTGGGGGGACGGGTGGCTACACCTTC. As protein: CASSKWVGGTGGYTF.